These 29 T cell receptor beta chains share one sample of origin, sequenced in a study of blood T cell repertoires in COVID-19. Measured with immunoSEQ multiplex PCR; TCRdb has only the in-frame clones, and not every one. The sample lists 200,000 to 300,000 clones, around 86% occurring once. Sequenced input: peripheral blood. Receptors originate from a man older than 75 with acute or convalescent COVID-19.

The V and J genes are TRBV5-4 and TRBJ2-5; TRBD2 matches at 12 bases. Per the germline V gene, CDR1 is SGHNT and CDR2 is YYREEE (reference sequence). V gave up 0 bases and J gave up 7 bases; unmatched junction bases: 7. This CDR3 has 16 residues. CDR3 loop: CASSLDLAGGQGTQYF. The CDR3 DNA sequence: TGTGCCAGCAGCTTGGATCTAGCGGGGGGGCAGGGGACCCAGTACTTC.

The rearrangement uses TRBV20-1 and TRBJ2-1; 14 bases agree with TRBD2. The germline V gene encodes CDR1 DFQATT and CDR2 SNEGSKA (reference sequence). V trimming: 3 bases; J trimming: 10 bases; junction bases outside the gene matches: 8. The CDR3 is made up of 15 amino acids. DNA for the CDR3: TGCAGTGCTAGTCGACTAGCGGGGGGGCTTTTGGAGCAGTTCTTC. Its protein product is CSASRLAGGLLEQFF.

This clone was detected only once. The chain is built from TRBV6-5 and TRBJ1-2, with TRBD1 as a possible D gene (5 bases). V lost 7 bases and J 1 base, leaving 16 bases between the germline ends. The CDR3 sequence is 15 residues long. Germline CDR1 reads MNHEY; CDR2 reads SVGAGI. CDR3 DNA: TGTGCCAGCACCAATGGGGGGGGTATTAACTATGGCTACACCTTC. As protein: CASTNGGGINYGYTF.

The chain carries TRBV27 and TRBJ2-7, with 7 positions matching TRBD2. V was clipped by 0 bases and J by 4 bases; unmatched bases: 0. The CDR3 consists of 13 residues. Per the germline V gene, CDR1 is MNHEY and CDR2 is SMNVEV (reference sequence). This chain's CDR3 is CASSLSGGYEQYF. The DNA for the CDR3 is TGTGCCAGCAGTTTATCCGGGGGGTACGAGCAGTACTTC.

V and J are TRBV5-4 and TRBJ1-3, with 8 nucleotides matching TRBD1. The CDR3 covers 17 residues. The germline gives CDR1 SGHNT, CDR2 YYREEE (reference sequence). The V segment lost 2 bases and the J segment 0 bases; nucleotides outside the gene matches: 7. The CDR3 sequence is CASSFVRTGNSGNTIYF. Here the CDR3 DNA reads TGTGCCAGCAGCTTTGTAAGGACAGGGAACTCTGGAAACACCATATATTTT.

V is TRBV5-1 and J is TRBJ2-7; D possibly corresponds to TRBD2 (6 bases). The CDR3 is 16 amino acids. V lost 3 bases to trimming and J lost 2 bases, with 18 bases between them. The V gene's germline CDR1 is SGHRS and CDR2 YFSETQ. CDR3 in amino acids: CASSWGELPFPYEQYF. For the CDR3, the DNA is TGCGCCAGCAGCTGGGGGGAACTGCCATTCCCCTACGAGCAGTACTTC.

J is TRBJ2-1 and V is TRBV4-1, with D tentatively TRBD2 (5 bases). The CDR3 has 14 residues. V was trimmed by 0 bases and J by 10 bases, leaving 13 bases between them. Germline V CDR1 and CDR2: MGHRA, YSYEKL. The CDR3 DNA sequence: TGCGCCAGCAGCCAAGATCGAGCCGGCGGGGAGCAGTTCTTC. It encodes CASSQDRAGGEQFF.

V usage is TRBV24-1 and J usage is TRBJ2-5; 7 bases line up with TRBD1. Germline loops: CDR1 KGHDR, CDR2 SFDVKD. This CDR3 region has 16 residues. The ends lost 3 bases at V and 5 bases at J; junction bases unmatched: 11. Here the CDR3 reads CATSDPIQGVGETQYF. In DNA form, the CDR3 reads TGTGCCACCAGTGATCCTATCCAGGGGGTGGGGGAGACCCAGTACTTC.

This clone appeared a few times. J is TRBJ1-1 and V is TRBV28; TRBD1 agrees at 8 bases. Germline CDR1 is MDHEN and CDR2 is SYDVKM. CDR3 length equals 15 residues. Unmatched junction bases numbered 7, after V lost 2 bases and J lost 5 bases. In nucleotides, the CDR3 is TGTGCCAGCAGTTTAACCGGCAGGGGGCGAACTGAAGCTTTCTTT. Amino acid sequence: CASSLTGRGRTEAFF.

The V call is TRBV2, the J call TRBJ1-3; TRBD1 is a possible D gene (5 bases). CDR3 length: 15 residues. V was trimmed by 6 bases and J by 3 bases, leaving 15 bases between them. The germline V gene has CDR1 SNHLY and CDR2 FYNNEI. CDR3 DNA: TGTGCCAGCAGAATCGACGGGGGTGGTGGAAACACCATATATTTT. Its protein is CASRIDGGGGNTIYF. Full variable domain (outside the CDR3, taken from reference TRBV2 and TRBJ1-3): EPEVTQTPSHQVTQMGQEVILRCVPISNHLYFYWYRQILGQKVEFLVSFYNNEISEKSEIFDDQFSVERPDGSNFTLKIRSTKLEDSAMYFCASRIDGGGGNTIYFGEGSWLTVV.

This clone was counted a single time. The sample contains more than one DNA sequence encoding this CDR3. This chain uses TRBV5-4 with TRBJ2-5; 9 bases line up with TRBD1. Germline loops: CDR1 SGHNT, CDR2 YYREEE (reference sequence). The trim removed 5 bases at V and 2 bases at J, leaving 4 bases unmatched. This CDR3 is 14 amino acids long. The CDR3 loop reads CASSLGQGQETQYF. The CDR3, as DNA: TGTGCCAGCAGTCTGGGACAGGGACAAGAGACCCAGTACTTC.

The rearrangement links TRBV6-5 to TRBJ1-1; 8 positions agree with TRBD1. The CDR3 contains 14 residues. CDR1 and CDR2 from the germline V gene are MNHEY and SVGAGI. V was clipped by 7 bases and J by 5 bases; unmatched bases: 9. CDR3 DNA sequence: TGTGCCAGCAATGGACAGGGTCTGGGGACTGAAGCTTTCTTT. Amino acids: CASNGQGLGTEAFF.

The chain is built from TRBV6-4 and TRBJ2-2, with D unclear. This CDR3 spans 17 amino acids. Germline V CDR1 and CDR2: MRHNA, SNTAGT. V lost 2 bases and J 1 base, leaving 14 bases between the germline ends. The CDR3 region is CASSDSAGAWNTGELFF. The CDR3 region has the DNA TGTGCCAGCAGTGACAGTGCCGGAGCCTGGAACACCGGGGAGCTGTTTTTT.

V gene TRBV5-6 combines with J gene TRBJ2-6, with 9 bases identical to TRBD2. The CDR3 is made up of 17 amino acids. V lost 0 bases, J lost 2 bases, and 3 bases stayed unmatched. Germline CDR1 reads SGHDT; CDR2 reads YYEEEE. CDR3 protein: CASSLVSGSTGANVLTF. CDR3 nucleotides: TGTGCCAGCAGCTTGGTTAGCGGGAGTACTGGGGCCAACGTCCTGACTTTC. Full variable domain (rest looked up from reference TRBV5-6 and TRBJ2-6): DAGVTQSPTHLIKTRGQQVTLRCSPKSGHDTVSWYQQALGQGPQFIFQYYEEEERQRGNFPDRFSGHQFPNYSSELNVNALLLGDSALYLCASSLVSGSTGANVLTFGAGSRLTVL.

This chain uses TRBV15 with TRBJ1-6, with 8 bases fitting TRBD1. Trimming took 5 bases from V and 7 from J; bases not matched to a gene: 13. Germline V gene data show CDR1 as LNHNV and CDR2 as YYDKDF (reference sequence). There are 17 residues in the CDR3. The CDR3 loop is CATSPRLGQGSNSPLHF. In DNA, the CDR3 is TGTGCCACCAGCCCCCGATTAGGACAGGGTTCGAATTCACCCCTCCACTTT. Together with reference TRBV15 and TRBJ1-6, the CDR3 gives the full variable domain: DAMVIQNPRYQVTQFGKPVTLSCSQTLNHNVMYWYQQKSSQAPKLLFHYYDKDFNNEADTPDNFQSRRPNTSFCFLDIRSPGLGDTAMYLCATSPRLGQGSNSPLHFGNGTRLTVT.

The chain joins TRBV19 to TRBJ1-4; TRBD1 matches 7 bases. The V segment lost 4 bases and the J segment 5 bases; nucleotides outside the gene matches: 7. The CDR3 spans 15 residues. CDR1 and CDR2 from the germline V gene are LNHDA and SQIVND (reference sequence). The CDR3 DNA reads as TGTGCCAGTAGTAAGGGACAGAACCGAAATGAAAAACTGTTTTTT. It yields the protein CASSKGQNRNEKLFF.

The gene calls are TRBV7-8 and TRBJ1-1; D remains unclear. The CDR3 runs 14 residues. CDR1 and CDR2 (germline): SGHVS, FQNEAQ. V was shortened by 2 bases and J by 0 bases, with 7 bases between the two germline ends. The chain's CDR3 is CASSLHGMNTEAFF. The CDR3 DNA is TGTGCCAGCAGCTTACACGGGATGAACACTGAAGCTTTCTTT.

The CDR3 DNA is TGTGCCAGCAGCCGTAGACAGGATAGCAATCAGCCCCAGCATTTT. Amino acids: CASSRRQDSNQPQHF. The chain joins TRBV7-8 to TRBJ1-5; perhaps TRBD1 as D (6 bases). CDR3 length: 15 residues. The germline V gene encodes CDR1 SGHVS and CDR2 FQNEAQ. V was pared by 5 bases and J by 0 bases, with 11 bases between.

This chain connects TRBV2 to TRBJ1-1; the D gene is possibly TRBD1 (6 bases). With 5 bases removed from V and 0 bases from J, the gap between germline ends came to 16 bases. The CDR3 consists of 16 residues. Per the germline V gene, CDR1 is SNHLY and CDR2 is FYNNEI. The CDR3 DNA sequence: TGTGCCAGCAGTTCAAACAGGGTTCCTATGAACACTGAAGCTTTCTTT. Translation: CASSSNRVPMNTEAFF.

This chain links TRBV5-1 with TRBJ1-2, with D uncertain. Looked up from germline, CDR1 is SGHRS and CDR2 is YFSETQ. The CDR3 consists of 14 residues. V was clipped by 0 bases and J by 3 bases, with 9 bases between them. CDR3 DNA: TGCGCCAGCAGCTTGGTAGAAGTAGACTATGGCTACACCTTC. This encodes CASSLVEVDYGYTF. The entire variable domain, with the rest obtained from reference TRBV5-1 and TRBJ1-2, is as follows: KAGVTQTPRYLIKTRGQQVTLSCSPISGHRSVSWYQQTPGQGLQFLFEYFSETQRNKGNFPGRFSGRQFSNSRSEMNVSTLELGDSALYLCASSLVEVDYGYTFGSGTRLTVV.

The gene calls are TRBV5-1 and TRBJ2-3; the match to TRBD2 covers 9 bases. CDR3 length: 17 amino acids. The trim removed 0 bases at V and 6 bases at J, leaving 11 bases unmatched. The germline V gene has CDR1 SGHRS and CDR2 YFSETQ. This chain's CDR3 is CASSLGLAGGPGDTQYF. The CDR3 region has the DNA TGCGCCAGCAGCTTGGGACTCGCGGGGGGGCCAGGGGATACGCAGTATTTT. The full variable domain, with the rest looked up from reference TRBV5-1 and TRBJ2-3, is KAGVTQTPRYLIKTRGQQVTLSCSPISGHRSVSWYQQTPGQGLQFLFEYFSETQRNKGNFPGRFSGRQFSNSRSEMNVSTLELGDSALYLCASSLGLAGGPGDTQYFGPGTRLTVL.

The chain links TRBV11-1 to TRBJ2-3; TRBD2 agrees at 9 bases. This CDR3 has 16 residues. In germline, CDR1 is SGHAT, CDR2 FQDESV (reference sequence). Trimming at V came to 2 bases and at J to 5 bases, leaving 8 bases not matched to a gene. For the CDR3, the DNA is TGTGCCAGCAGCTTAAGTAGCGGGGGACAAGGAGATACGCAGTATTTT. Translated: CASSLSSGGQGDTQYF.

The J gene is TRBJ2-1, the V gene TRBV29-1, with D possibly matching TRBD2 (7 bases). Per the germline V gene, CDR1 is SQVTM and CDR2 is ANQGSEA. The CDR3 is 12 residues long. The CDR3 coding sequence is TGCAGTCAGGGGAGGGTCTACAATGAGCAGTTCTTC. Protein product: CSQGRVYNEQFF.

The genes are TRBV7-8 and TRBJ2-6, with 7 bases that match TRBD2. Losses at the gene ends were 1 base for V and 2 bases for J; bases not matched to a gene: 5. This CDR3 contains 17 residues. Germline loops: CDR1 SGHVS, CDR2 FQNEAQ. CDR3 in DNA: TGTGCCAGCAGCTTAGGGCGGGGGATCACTGGGGCCAACGTCCTGACTTTC. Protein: CASSLGRGITGANVLTF.

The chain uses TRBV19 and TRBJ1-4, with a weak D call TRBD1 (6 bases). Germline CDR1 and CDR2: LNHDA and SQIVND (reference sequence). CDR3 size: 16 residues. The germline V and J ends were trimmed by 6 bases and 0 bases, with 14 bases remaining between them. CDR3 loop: CASREQGRTTNEKLFF. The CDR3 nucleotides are TGTGCCAGTAGGGAACAGGGCCGAACAACTAATGAAAAACTGTTTTTT.

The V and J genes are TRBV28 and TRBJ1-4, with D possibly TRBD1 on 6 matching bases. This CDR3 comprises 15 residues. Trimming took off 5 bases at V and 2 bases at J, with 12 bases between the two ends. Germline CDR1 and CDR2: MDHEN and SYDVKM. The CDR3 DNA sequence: TGTGCCAGCAGTGCCACAGGGTGGACTAATGAAAAACTGTTTTTT. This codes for CASSATGWTNEKLFF.

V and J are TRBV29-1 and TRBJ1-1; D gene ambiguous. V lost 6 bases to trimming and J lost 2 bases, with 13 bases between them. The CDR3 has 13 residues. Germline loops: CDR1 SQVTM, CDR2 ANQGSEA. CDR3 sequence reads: CSVDTAHNTEAFF. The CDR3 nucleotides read TGCAGCGTGGATACAGCCCACAACACTGAAGCTTTCTTT. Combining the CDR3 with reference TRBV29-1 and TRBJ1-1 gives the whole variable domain SAVISQKPSRDICQRGTSLTIQCQVDSQVTMMFWYRQQPGQSLTLIATANQGSEATYESGFVIDKFPISRPNLTFSTLTVSNMSPEDSSIYLCSVDTAHNTEAFFGQGTRLTVV.

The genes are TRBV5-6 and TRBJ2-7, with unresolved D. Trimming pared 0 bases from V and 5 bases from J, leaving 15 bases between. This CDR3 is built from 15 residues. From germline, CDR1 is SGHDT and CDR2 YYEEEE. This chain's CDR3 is CASSLDQVTVDEQYF. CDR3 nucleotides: TGTGCCAGCAGCTTGGATCAGGTAACGGTCGACGAGCAGTACTTC. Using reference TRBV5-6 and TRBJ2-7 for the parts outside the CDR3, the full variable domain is DAGVTQSPTHLIKTRGQQVTLRCSPKSGHDTVSWYQQALGQGPQFIFQYYEEEERQRGNFPDRFSGHQFPNYSSELNVNALLLGDSALYLCASSLDQVTVDEQYFGPGTRLTVT.

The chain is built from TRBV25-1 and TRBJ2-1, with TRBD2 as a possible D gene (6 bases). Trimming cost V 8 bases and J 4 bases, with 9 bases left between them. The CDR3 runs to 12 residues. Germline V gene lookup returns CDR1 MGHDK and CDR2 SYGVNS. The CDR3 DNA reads TGTGCCAGCTGGGGACTTTACAATGAGCAGTTCTTC. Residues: CASWGLYNEQFF.